The rows below give T cell receptor beta chains drawn from one sample of a study of blood T cell repertoires in COVID-19. Clones were read by immunoSEQ multiplex PCR, and TCRdb kept only the in-frame ones, dropping some. Among some 44,000 clones, about 80% were seen once, and the ten largest hold about a quarter. What was sequenced was peripheral blood. The receptors were gathered from a woman aged 60-75 years with acute or convalescent COVID-19. Each CDR3 is given with its conserved first and last residue. D genes are given only for firm matches. Size is omitted from some rows. Given values are once, few, many or a class for expanded clones.

V: TRBV9
J: TRBJ2-7
size: NA
D: TRBD2
length: 16
CDR3: CASSVEETSNIYEQYF
DNA: TGTGCCAGCAGCGTAGAGGAGACTAGCAACATCTACGAGCAGTACTTC

V: TRBV13
J: TRBJ2-7
size: NA
D: TRBD1
length: 14
CDR3: CASSFGQGIREQYF
DNA: TGTGCCAGCAGCTTTGGACAGGGGATTCGGGAGCAGTACTTC

V: TRBV11-2
J: TRBJ2-3
size: NA
D: TRBD2
length: 16
CDR3: CASSLVAGTSGGTQYF
DNA: TGTGCCAGCAGCTTAGTCGCAGGAACCTCGGGGGGTACGCAGTATTTT

V: TRBV18
J: TRBJ1-2
size: few
D: TRBD1
length: 13
CDR3: CASSPGQLYGYTF
DNA: TGTGCCAGCTCCCCGGGACAGCTCTATGGCTACACCTTC

V: TRBV3-1/TRBV3-2
J: TRBJ1-4
size: NA
D: NA
length: 14
CDR3: CASSQAATNEKLFF
DNA: TGTGCCAGCAGCCAGGCAGCAACTAATGAAAAACTGTTTTTT

V: TRBV9
J: TRBJ2-2
size: NA
D: NA
length: 15
CDR3: CASSVGTPNTGELFF
DNA: TGTGCCAGCAGCGTGGGGACTCCGAACACCGGGGAGCTGTTTTTT

V: TRBV29-1
J: TRBJ2-3
size: NA
D: TRBD2
length: 15
CDR3: CSVEERGEGSDTQYF
DNA: TGCAGCGTTGAAGAACGGGGGGAGGGCTCAGATACGCAGTATTTT

V: TRBV5-1
J: TRBJ2-2
size: NA
D: NA
length: 13
CDR3: CASSLSLAGELFF
DNA: TGCGCCAGCAGCTTGAGCCTAGCCGGGGAGCTGTTTTTT

V: TRBV27
J: TRBJ2-1
size: once
D: NA
length: 12
CDR3: CASRGGHNEQFF
DNA: TGTGCCAGCAGGGGGGGGCACAATGAGCAGTTCTTC

V: TRBV4-2
J: TRBJ1-4
size: NA
D: NA
length: 16
CDR3: CASSQDPTPTNEKLFF
DNA: TGTGCCAGCAGCCAAGATCCCACACCAACTAATGAAAAACTGTTTTTT

V: TRBV10-3
J: TRBJ1-1
size: NA
D: NA
length: 15
CDR3: CAITQGRGLNTEAFF
DNA: TGTGCCATCACGCAGGGTCGCGGATTGAACACTGAAGCTTTCTTT

V: TRBV6-5
J: TRBJ1-3
size: NA
D: TRBD1
length: 15
CDR3: CASSLRDRGGNTIYF
DNA: TGTGCCAGCAGTTTACGGGACAGGGGAGGAAACACCATATATTTT

V: TRBV6-2/TRBV6-3
J: TRBJ2-7
size: NA
D: NA
length: 16
CDR3: CASSLLRGTGDYEQYF
DNA: TGTGCCAGCAGTCTCCTCCGAGGGACGGGAGACTACGAGCAGTACTTC

V: TRBV11-2
J: TRBJ2-3
size: NA
D: NA
length: 18
CDR3: CASSLGYAGERSTDTQYF
DNA: TGTGCCAGCAGCTTAGGGTATGCAGGGGAAAGGAGCACAGATACGCAGTATTTT

V: TRBV11-2
J: TRBJ1-3
size: NA
D: TRBD1
length: 15
CDR3: CASSQTGFVGNTIYF
DNA: TGTGCCAGCAGCCAGACAGGGTTTGTCGGAAACACCATATATTTT

V: TRBV27
J: TRBJ2-7
size: NA
D: TRBD1
length: 15
CDR3: CASSLGGQGVYEQYF
DNA: TGTGCCAGCAGCCTGGGGGGACAGGGGGTATACGAGCAGTACTTC

V: TRBV11-2
J: TRBJ1-2
size: NA
D: TRBD1
length: 18
CDR3: CASSLRLDRGSENYGYTF
DNA: TGTGCCAGCAGCTTAAGGCTTGACAGGGGATCGGAAAACTATGGCTACACCTTC

V: TRBV2
J: TRBJ2-7
size: NA
D: TRBD1
length: 13
CDR3: CASRRQGMDEQYF
DNA: TGTGCCAGCAGGAGACAGGGGATGGACGAGCAGTACTTC

V: TRBV7-2
J: TRBJ1-3
size: NA
D: NA
length: 15
CDR3: CASSQRGFSGNTIYF
DNA: TGTGCCAGCAGCCAAAGGGGTTTCTCTGGAAACACCATATATTTT

V: TRBV29-1
J: TRBJ2-2
size: NA
D: TRBD1
length: 14
CDR3: CSVGQGRDTGELFF
DNA: TGCAGCGTCGGACAGGGGAGGGACACCGGGGAGCTGTTTTTT

V: TRBV10-3
J: TRBJ2-1
size: NA
D: TRBD2
length: 17
CDR3: CAISDGTSGGIDNEQFF
DNA: TGTGCCATCAGTGACGGGACTAGCGGGGGGATAGACAATGAGCAGTTCTTC

V: TRBV5-6
J: TRBJ1-2
size: NA
D: TRBD1
length: 16
CDR3: CASSFVDSGQGYDYTF
DNA: TGTGCCAGCAGCTTCGTGGACTCTGGACAGGGGTATGACTACACCTTC

V: TRBV7-8
J: TRBJ1-5
size: NA
D: TRBD1
length: 14
CDR3: CASSSGTVNQPQHF
DNA: TGTGCCAGCAGCTCCGGGACAGTCAATCAGCCCCAGCATTTT

V: TRBV9
J: TRBJ1-2
size: NA
D: NA
length: 14
CDR3: CASSVARERGGYTF
DNA: TGTGCCAGCAGCGTAGCGAGGGAGCGGGGTGGCTACACCTTC

V: TRBV6-2/TRBV6-3
J: TRBJ2-1
size: NA
D: TRBD2
length: 17
CDR3: CASSYSGLAGAYNEQFF
DNA: TGTGCCAGCAGTTACTCGGGCCTAGCGGGGGCTTACAATGAGCAGTTCTTC

V: TRBV4-3
J: TRBJ1-4
size: few
D: TRBD1
length: 14
CDR3: CASSHGTGRLELFF
DNA: TGCGCCAGCAGCCATGGGACAGGGAGGCTTGAACTGTTTTTT

V: TRBV6-5
J: TRBJ2-7
size: NA
D: TRBD1
length: 12
CDR3: CASRQGGYEQYF
DNA: TGTGCCAGTCGACAGGGTGGCTACGAGCAGTACTTC

V: TRBV7-2
J: TRBJ1-4
size: NA
D: TRBD1
length: 14
CDR3: CASSLAGGERKLFF
DNA: TGTGCCAGCAGCTTAGCAGGGGGCGAGAGAAAACTGTTTTTT

V: TRBV9
J: TRBJ1-2
size: NA
D: TRBD1
length: 14
CDR3: CASSARQGSYGYTF
DNA: TGTGCCAGCAGCGCCAGACAGGGTTCCTATGGCTACACCTTC

V: TRBV11-3
J: TRBJ2-1
size: NA
D: TRBD1
length: 15
CDR3: CASSTGGTGAYEQFF
DNA: TGTGCCAGCAGCACGGGCGGGACAGGGGCCTATGAGCAGTTCTTC

V: TRBV27
J: TRBJ1-3
size: NA
D: NA
length: 15
CDR3: CASSPRGPWVDTIYF
DNA: TGTGCCAGCAGCCCGAGAGGTCCGTGGGTTGACACCATATATTTT

V: TRBV19
J: TRBJ2-1
size: few
D: NA
length: 12
CDR3: CASRLGNNEQFF
DNA: TGTGCCAGTCGCCTTGGCAACAATGAGCAGTTCTTC

V: TRBV7-9
J: TRBJ2-2
size: once
D: NA
length: 13
CDR3: CASSQTNTGELFF
DNA: TGTGCCAGCAGCCAGACGAACACCGGGGAGCTGTTTTTT

V: TRBV30
J: TRBJ2-7
size: NA
D: NA
length: 15
CDR3: CAWSESGASFYEQYF
DNA: TGTGCCTGGAGTGAATCAGGGGCGAGTTTCTACGAGCAGTACTTC

V: TRBV10-2
J: TRBJ2-2
size: NA
D: NA
length: 15
CDR3: CASSERELGAGELFF
DNA: TGCGCCAGCAGTGAAAGGGAACTCGGGGCCGGGGAGCTGTTTTTT

V: TRBV3-1/TRBV3-2
J: TRBJ1-5
size: NA
D: TRBD1
length: 16
CDR3: CASSQVMGQKEQPQHF
DNA: TGTGCCAGCAGCCAAGTTATGGGACAGAAGGAACAGCCCCAGCATTTT

V: TRBV12-5
J: TRBJ2-7
size: NA
D: NA
length: 12
CDR3: CASGLPGYEQYF
DNA: TGTGCTAGTGGCCTTCCAGGGTACGAGCAGTACTTC

V: TRBV3-1/TRBV3-2
J: TRBJ1-2
size: NA
D: NA
length: 12
CDR3: CASNNGDYGYTF
DNA: TGTGCCAGCAATAACGGGGACTATGGCTACACCTTC

V: TRBV5-1
J: TRBJ2-2
size: NA
D: NA
length: 15
CDR3: CASSLDGVNTGELFF
DNA: TGCGCCAGCAGCTTGGACGGGGTGAACACCGGGGAGCTGTTTTTT

V: TRBV7-9
J: TRBJ1-2
size: NA
D: TRBD1
length: 13
CDR3: CASSLTGAQGYTF
DNA: TGTGCCAGCAGCCTCACAGGGGCCCAGGGCTACACCTTC

V: TRBV6-5
J: TRBJ2-2
size: once
D: TRBD2
length: 14
CDR3: CASFSGGAAGELFF
DNA: TGTGCCAGCTTTAGCGGGGGGGCCGCCGGGGAGCTGTTTTTT

V: TRBV27
J: TRBJ1-2
size: once
D: TRBD1
length: 17
CDR3: CASTLTGGSFSNYGYTF
DNA: TGTGCCAGCACCCTCACAGGGGGTAGTTTCTCTAACTATGGCTACACCTTC

V: TRBV19
J: TRBJ2-7
size: once
D: NA
length: 15
CDR3: CASSIATGLSYEQYF
DNA: TGTGCCAGTAGTATAGCAACAGGGCTATCCTACGAGCAGTACTTC

V: TRBV5-4
J: TRBJ2-6
size: NA
D: NA
length: 15
CDR3: CASSAVTRGANVLTF
DNA: TGTGCCAGCAGCGCAGTAACGAGGGGGGCCAACGTCCTGACTTTC

V: TRBV27
J: TRBJ1-6
size: few
D: NA
length: 15
CDR3: CASSGRTLGEWTLHF
DNA: TGTGCCAGCAGTGGGAGGACCCTAGGGGAATGGACCCTCCACTTT

V: TRBV10-2
J: TRBJ2-7
size: NA
D: NA
length: 15
CDR3: CASSTGRPISYEQYF
DNA: TGCGCCAGCAGCACAGGGCGACCTATCTCCTACGAGCAGTACTTC

V: TRBV4-1
J: TRBJ2-7
size: NA
D: NA
length: 13
CDR3: CASSNSAGYEQYF
DNA: TGCGCCAGCAGCAATTCCGCGGGGTACGAGCAGTACTTC

V: TRBV4-1
J: TRBJ2-3
size: NA
D: NA
length: 16
CDR3: CASSQDGGQSTDTQYF
DNA: TGCGCCAGCAGCCAAGATGGGGGACAAAGCACAGATACGCAGTATTTT

V: TRBV25-1
J: TRBJ2-3
size: once
D: NA
length: 14
CDR3: CASSDGGARDTQYF
DNA: TGTGCCAGCAGTGATGGCGGGGCCCGGGATACGCAGTATTTT

V: TRBV6-6
J: TRBJ1-1
size: NA
D: NA
length: 11
CDR3: CASSFQGEAFF
DNA: TGTGCCAGCAGTTTCCAGGGTGAAGCTTTCTTT

V: TRBV5-6
J: TRBJ1-1
size: NA
D: NA
length: 17
CDR3: CASSLVRRIRADTEAFF
DNA: TGTGCCAGCAGCTTGGTTAGGCGGATCAGGGCCGACACTGAAGCTTTCTTT

V: TRBV19
J: TRBJ2-1
size: NA
D: NA
length: 15
CDR3: CASSIAGFSYNEQFF
DNA: TGTGCCAGTAGTATCGCGGGGTTCTCCTACAATGAGCAGTTCTTC

V: TRBV23-1
J: TRBJ1-5
size: NA
D: NA
length: 17
CDR3: CARTAGPTPYSNQPQHF
DNA: TGCGCCAGGACCGCGGGCCCTACCCCCTATAGCAATCAGCCCCAGCATTTT